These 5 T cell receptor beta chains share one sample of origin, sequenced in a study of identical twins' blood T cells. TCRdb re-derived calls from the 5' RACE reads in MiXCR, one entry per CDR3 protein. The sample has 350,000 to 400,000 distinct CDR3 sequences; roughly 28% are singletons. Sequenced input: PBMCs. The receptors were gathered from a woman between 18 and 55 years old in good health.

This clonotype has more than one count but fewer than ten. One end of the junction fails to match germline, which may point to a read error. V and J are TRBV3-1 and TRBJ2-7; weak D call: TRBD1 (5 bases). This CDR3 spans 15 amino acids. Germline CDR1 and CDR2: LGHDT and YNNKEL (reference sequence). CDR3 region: CTSSRNYDSSSEQYF. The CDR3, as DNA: TGTACCAGCAGCCGAAATTATGACAGTAGCTCCGAGCAGTACTTC.

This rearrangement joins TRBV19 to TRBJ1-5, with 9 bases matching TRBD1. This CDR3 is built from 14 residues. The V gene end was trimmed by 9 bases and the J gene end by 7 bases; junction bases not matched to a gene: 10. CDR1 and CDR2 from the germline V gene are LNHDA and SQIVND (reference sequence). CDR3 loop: CASKTGQGGQPQHF. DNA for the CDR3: TGTGCCAGCAAAACGGGACAGGGTGGGCAGCCCCAGCATTTT.

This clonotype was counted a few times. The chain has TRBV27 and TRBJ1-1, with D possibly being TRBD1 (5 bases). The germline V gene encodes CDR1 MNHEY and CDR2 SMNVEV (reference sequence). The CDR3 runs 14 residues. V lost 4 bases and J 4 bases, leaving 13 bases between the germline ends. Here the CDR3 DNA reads TGTGCCAGCAGTTCCCTCTTCGGGGGCACTGAAGCTTTCTTT. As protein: CASSSLFGGTEAFF.

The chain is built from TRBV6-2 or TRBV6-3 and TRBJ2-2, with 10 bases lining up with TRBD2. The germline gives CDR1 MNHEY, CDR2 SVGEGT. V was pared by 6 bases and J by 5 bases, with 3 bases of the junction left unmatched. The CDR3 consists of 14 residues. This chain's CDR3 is CASRRTSGTGELFF. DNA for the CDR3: TGTGCCAGCAGGCGGACTAGCGGTACCGGGGAGCTGTTTTTT.

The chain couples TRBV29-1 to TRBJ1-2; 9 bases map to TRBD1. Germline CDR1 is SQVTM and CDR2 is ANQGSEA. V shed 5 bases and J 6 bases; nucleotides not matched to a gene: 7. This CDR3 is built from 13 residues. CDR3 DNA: TGCAGCGTTCCCCGGGACAGGGAAGATGGCTACACCTTC. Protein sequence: CSVPRDREDGYTF.